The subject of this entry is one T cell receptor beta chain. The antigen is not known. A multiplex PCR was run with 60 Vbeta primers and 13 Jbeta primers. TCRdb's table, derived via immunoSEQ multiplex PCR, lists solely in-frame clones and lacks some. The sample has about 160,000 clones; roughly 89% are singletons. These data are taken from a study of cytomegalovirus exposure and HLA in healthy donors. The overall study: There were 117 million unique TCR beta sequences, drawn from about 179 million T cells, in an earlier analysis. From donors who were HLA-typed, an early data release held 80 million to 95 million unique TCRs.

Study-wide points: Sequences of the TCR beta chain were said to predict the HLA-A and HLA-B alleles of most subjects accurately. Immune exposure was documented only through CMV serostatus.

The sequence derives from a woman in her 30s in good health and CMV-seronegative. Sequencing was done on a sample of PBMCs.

CDR3 sequence reads: CASSLVMGGSYNEQFF. CDR3 coding DNA: TGCGCCAGCAGCTTGGTAATGGGGGGCTCCTACAATGAGCAGTTCTTC. The rearrangement joins TRBV5-1 to TRBJ2-1; tentatively, D is TRBD2 (6 bases). CDR3 size: 16 residues. The V end was cut by 0 bases, the J end by 0 bases, with 10 bases between. The V gene's germline CDR1 is SGHRS and CDR2 YFSETQ.